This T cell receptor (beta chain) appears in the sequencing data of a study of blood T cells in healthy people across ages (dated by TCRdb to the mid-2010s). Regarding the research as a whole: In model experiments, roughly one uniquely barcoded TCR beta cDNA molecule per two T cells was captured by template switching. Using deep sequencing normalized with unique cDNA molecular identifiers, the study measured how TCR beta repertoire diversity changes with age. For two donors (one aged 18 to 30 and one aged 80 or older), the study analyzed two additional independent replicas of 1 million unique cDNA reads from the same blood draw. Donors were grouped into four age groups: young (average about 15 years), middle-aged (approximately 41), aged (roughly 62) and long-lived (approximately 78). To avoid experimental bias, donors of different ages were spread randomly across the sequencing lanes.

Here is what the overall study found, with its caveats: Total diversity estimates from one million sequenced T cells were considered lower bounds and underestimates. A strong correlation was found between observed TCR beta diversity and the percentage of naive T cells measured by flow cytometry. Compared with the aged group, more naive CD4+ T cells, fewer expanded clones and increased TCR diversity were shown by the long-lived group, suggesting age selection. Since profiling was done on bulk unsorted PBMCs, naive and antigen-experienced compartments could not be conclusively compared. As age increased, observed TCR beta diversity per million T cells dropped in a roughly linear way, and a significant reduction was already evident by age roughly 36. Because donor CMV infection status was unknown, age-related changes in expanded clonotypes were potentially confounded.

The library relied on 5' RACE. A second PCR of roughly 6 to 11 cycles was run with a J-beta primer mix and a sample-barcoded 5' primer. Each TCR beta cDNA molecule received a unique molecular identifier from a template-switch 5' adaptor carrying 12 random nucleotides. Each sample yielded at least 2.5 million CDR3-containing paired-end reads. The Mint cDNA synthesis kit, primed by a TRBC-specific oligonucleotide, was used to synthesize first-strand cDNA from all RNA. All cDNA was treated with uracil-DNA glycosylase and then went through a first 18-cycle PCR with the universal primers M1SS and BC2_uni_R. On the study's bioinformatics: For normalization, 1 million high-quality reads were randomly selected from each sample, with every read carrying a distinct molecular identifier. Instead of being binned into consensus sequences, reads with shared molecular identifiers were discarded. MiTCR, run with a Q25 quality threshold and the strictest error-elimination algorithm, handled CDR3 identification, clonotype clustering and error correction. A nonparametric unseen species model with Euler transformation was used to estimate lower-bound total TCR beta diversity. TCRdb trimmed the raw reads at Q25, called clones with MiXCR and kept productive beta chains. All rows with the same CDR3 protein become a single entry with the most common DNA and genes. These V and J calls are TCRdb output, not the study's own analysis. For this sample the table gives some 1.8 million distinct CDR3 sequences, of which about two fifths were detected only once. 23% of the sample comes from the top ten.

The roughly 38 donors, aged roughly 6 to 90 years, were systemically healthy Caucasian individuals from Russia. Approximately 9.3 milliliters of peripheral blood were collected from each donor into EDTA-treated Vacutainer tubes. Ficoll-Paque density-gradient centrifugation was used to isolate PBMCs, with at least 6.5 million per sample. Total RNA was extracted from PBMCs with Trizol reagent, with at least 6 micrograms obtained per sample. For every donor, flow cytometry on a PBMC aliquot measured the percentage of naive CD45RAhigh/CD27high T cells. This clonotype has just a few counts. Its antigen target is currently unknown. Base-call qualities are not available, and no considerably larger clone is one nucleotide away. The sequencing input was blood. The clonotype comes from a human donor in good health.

The sequence in DNA is TGTGCCAGCAGCGTAGACGGTTTCCCAGATACGCAGTATTTT. It translates as CASSVDGFPDTQYF. The chain links TRBV9 with TRBJ2-3, with the D gene uncertain. Trimming costs V 0 bases and J 4 bases, and their ends lie 9 bases apart. From its cysteine to its phenylalanine, the CDR3 spans 14 amino acids. Only the CDR3 DNA is retained, 42 bases long and in frame from the first base. The CDR1 and CDR2 encoded by the germline V gene are SGDLS and YYNGEE.